These 9 T cell receptor beta chains were all obtained from the same sample, sequenced in a study of T cell responses to AZD1222 COVID-19 vaccine. Profiling relied on immunoSEQ multiplex PCR, and the TCRdb table lists in-frame clones only, not all of them. The profile shows 130,000 or so clones, 70% to 90% of them singletons. Material: peripheral blood, obtained 28 days after the second AZD1222 dose. The source of these receptors is an adult who received the AZD1222 COVID-19 vaccine.

This CDR3 is CASSLVLRLNTEAFF. The CDR3 DNA follows: TGTGCCAGCAGCTTAGTACTCAGGCTGAACACTGAAGCTTTCTTT. The rearrangement uses TRBV11-2 and TRBJ1-1, with D unresolved. The germline CDR1 and CDR2 sequences are SGHAT and FQNNGV. Deletions cut 1 base from V and 0 bases from J, with 9 bases between. CDR3 length: 15 residues.

V and J are TRBV6-5 and TRBJ1-3; no clear D gene. Germline V gene lookup returns CDR1 MNHEY and CDR2 SVGAGI. This CDR3 is 15 amino acids long. The V end lost 4 bases, the J end lost 1 base, and 11 bases lay between the germline ends. Here the CDR3 reads CASSSHGGSGNTIYF. CDR3 sequence (DNA): TGTGCCAGCAGTTCTCACGGTGGGTCTGGAAACACCATATATTTT.

The chain combines TRBV5-8 with TRBJ2-3; D uncertain. Trimming shortened V by 0 bases and J by 6 bases, and 5 bases separated the two germline ends. The CDR3 length is 12 residues. Per the germline V gene, CDR1 is SGHTS and CDR2 is YDEGEE. The DNA of the CDR3 is TGTGCCAGCAGCTTGGGAAAGGATACGCAGTATTTT. Encoded protein: CASSLGKDTQYF. Filled out from reference TRBV5-8 and TRBJ2-3, the complete variable domain reads EAGVTQSPTHLIKTRGQQATLRCSPISGHTSVYWYQQALGLGLQFLLWYDEGEERNRGNFPPRFSGRQFPNYSSELNVNALELEDSALYLCASSLGKDTQYFGPGTRLTVL.

V usage is TRBV5-1 and J usage is TRBJ2-7; no firm D call. The CDR3 is 14 amino acids. Germline V lookup: CDR1 SGHRS, CDR2 YFSETQ. Trimming left V 10 bases short and J 1 base short, with 18 bases between. The CDR3 bases are TGCGCCGGTACAAAGACCTCGTTTTCCTACGAGCAGTACTTC. Protein: CAGTKTSFSYEQYF.

This chain connects TRBV21-1 to TRBJ2-2; the table's D gene call, TRBD2, was not cross checked with the DNA. TRBV21-1 is flagged as a pseudogene. This CDR3 contains 15 residues. CDR3 protein: CASSNKALGTGELFF. The CDR3 coding sequence is TGTGCCAGCAGCAACAAAGCCCTCGGGACCGGGGAGCTGTTTTTT.

This chain connects TRBV11-2 to TRBJ2-1, with 10 bases that match TRBD2. Losses at the gene ends were 6 bases for V and 4 bases for J; bases not matched to a gene: 6. Germline CDR1 SGHAT, CDR2 FQNNGV. The CDR3 runs to 15 residues. CDR3 in DNA: TGTGCCAGCAGGTCGATAGCGGGAGGATACAATGAGCAGTTCTTC. Protein product: CASRSIAGGYNEQFF.

The chain carries TRBV5-1 and TRBJ1-3, with D possibly matching TRBD1 (5 bases). The CDR3 is made up of 13 amino acids. V shed 4 bases and J shed 7 bases, with 12 bases lying between them. Germline CDR1 and CDR2: SGHRS and YFSETQ. CDR3: CASSLGGRNTIYF. CDR3 nucleotide sequence: TGCGCCAGCAGCCTGGGGGGGAGGAACACCATATATTTT.

The chain has TRBV13 and TRBJ1-3; D remains unclear. From germline, CDR1 is PRHDT and CDR2 FYEKMQ (reference sequence). The CDR3 consists of 16 residues. V shed 3 bases and J shed 0 bases, with 12 bases lying between them. CDR3 sequence: CASSLNREDSGNTIYF. CDR3 bases: TGTGCCAGCAGCTTGAATCGGGAGGACTCTGGAAACACCATATATTTT.

The rearrangement uses TRBV28 and TRBJ2-7; 7 bases are a match to TRBD1. The CDR3 extends over 15 amino acids. V shed 6 bases, J shed 3 bases, and the junction held 11 bases outside the gene matches. Germline V CDR1 and CDR2: MDHEN, SYDVKM. The DNA of the CDR3 is TGTGCCAGCAGGCCAATGACAGGGCTCGACTACGAGCAGTACTTC. Protein sequence: CASRPMTGLDYEQYF.